The 17 T cell receptor beta chains below all came from one sample that was sequenced in a study of regulatory T cells in long-lasting Graves disease. The TCR beta library used iRepertoire HTBI primers with Arm-PCR amplification of CDR3. TCRdb re-analysed the multiplex PCR reads in MiXCR, keeping a single row per CDR3 protein. The sample gives roughly 610,000 distinct CDR3 sequences, roughly 16% of which show up once; 15% to 20% is in the top ten. Indicated time point: newly diagnosed GD, antithyroid drugs for less than 3 months. RNA isolated from PBMCs was used to make the TCR library. These data also formed part of another study, on T cells in Graves' hyperthyroidism and ophthalmopathy.

Sequencing was performed on peripheral blood mononuclear cells (PBMCs), taken at new diagnosis, from a patient treated with antithyroid drugs. These receptors were collected from a woman in her 30s with Graves disease.

The sample holds many counts of this clonotype. The CDR3 DNA is TGTGCCAGCAGTTGGGCCGTGAACACTGAAGCTTTCTTT. It specifies CASSWAVNTEAFF. V is TRBV6-5 and J is TRBJ1-1; D not resolved. CDR3 length: 13 residues. The ends were cut back, 4 bases at V and 0 bases at J, with 6 bases in the middle. The germline CDR1 and CDR2 sequences are MNHEY and SVGAGI.

There are a few counts of this clonotype. The genes are TRBV27 and TRBJ2-1; no firm D call. CDR1 is MNHEY, CDR2 SMNVEV, per germline (reference sequence). V was shortened by 8 bases and J by 0 bases, with 11 bases between the two germline ends. The CDR3 totals 14 residues. The CDR3 sequence: CASHPLDSYNEQFF. DNA for the CDR3: TGTGCCAGCCACCCCCTAGACTCCTACAATGAGCAGTTCTTC.

The J gene is TRBJ1-6, the V gene TRBV5-1; tentative D call: TRBD1 (5 bases). The V end was cut by 0 bases, the J end by 10 bases, with 11 bases between. This CDR3 spans 14 amino acids. Per germline, CDR1 SGHRS and CDR2 YFSETQ. The CDR3 protein is CASSLEGEASPLHF. The CDR3 nucleotides are TGCGCCAGCAGCTTGGAAGGGGAAGCGTCACCCCTCCACTTT.

A remark on this clonotype: This may come from a read error, since a much larger clone is one base off. This chain links TRBV20-1 with TRBJ1-2; no clear D gene. Germline loops: CDR1 DFQATT, CDR2 SNEGSKA (reference sequence). V was cut by 5 bases and J by 4 bases, with 8 bases left in between. The CDR3 length is 11 residues. The CDR3: CSAEVRYGYTF. The DNA for the CDR3 is TGCAGTGCTGAGGTCCGCTATGGCTACACCTTC.

This clonotype was observed many times. The rearrangement joins TRBV6-2 or TRBV6-3 to TRBJ2-1, with 12 positions matching TRBD2. This CDR3 spans 14 amino acids. V trimming: 4 bases; J trimming: 6 bases; junction bases outside the gene matches: 1. The germline CDR1 and CDR2 sequences are MNHEY and SVGEGT. The CDR3 reads CASSLTSGSNEQFF. The CDR3 bases are TGTGCCAGCAGTTTGACTAGCGGGAGCAATGAGCAGTTCTTC.

This clonotype was seen many times. The rearrangement joins TRBV20-1 to TRBJ2-2, with 8 bases that match TRBD2. The CDR3 contains 16 residues. In germline, CDR1 is DFQATT, CDR2 SNEGSKA (reference sequence). V shed 0 bases, J shed 9 bases, and the junction held 12 bases outside the gene matches. The DNA for the CDR3 is TGCAGTGCTAGAGATCTATACGGGACTAGTATACGGGAGCTGTTTTTT. Its translation: CSARDLYGTSIRELFF.

This clonotype was detected only a few times. V is TRBV14 and J is TRBJ2-5; 10 bases are shared with TRBD1. This CDR3 comprises 14 residues. The V segment lost 4 bases and the J segment 4 bases; nucleotides outside the gene matches: 3. The V gene's germline CDR1 is SGHDN and CDR2 FVKESK. Written as DNA, the CDR3 is TGTGCCAGCAGCCCATGGACAGGGGGAGAGACCCAGTACTTC. Protein: CASSPWTGGETQYF. Looking up the rest from reference TRBV14 and TRBJ2-5 gives the full variable domain: EAGVTQFPSHSVIEKGQTVTLRCDPISGHDNLYWYRRVMGKEIKFLLHFVKESKQDESGMPNNRFLAERTGGTYSTLKVQPAELEDSGVYFCASSPWTGGETQYFGPGTRLLVL.

This chain connects TRBV5-1 to TRBJ2-1; D is unclear. Per germline, CDR1 SGHRS and CDR2 YFSETQ. The germline V and J ends were trimmed by 2 bases and 0 bases, with 12 bases remaining between them. This CDR3 has 16 amino acids. The CDR3 region has the DNA TGCGCCAGCAGCTTATCAGCACTGCCCTCCTACAATGAGCAGTTCTTC. The encoded protein is CASSLSALPSYNEQFF.

J is TRBJ2-2 and V is TRBV3-1; the D is unclear. Germline assignment: CDR1 LGHDT and CDR2 YNNKEL (reference sequence). Deletions cut 1 base from V and 6 bases from J, with 6 bases between. The CDR3 extends over 13 amino acids. CDR3 in DNA: TGTGCCAGCAGCCAAGGTAGAGCCGGGGAGCTGTTTTTT. This sequence encodes CASSQGRAGELFF.

This clonotype came up many times. The rearrangement joins TRBV2 to TRBJ1-1, with TRBD1 identical over 11 bases. The CDR3 runs 15 residues. Germline V gene lookup returns CDR1 SNHLY and CDR2 FYNNEI. Trimming took 7 bases from V and 5 from J; bases not matched to a gene: 9. CDR3: CASMGTGGYGTEAFF. The CDR3 DNA reads TGTGCCAGCATGGGGACAGGGGGATATGGGACTGAAGCTTTCTTT.

This clonotype was seen at least ten times. The gene calls are TRBV6-5 and TRBJ2-2; TRBD1 matches at 8 bases. CDR1 is MNHEY, CDR2 SVGAGI, per germline. CDR3 length: 16 residues. V was pared by 4 bases and J by 3 bases, with 7 bases of the junction left unmatched. The CDR3 DNA reads as TGTGCCAGCAGTTTTCAGGGGGCTTACTACACCGGGGAGCTGTTTTTT. The encoded protein is CASSFQGAYYTGELFF.

The chain employs TRBV15 and TRBJ1-1; D is ambiguous. The V end was cut by 3 bases, the J end by 0 bases, with 8 bases between. This CDR3 spans 14 amino acids. CDR1 and CDR2 from the germline V gene are LNHNV and YYDKDF (reference sequence). DNA of the CDR3: TGTGCCACCAGCAGCACAGAGATGAACACTGAAGCTTTCTTT. This gives the protein CATSSTEMNTEAFF. The entire variable domain, with the rest obtained from reference TRBV15 and TRBJ1-1, is as follows: DAMVIQNPRYQVTQFGKPVTLSCSQTLNHNVMYWYQQKSSQAPKLLFHYYDKDFNNEADTPDNFQSRRPNTSFCFLDIRSPGLGDTAMYLCATSSTEMNTEAFFGQGTRLTVV.

This clonotype was recorded a few times. V usage is TRBV18 and J usage is TRBJ1-5; 7 nucleotides agree with TRBD1. The CDR3 is made up of 15 amino acids. Germline assignment: CDR1 KGHSH and CDR2 LQKENI. J was trimmed by 6 bases and V by 3 bases; bases with no gene match: 8. In DNA, the CDR3 is TGTGCCAGCTCACCTGTTTCGACAGGGCTTCAGCCCCAGCATTTT. Its protein product is CASSPVSTGLQPQHF.

As for this clonotype: Given a much more abundant clone one base away, this may be a read error. The chain uses TRBV5-1 and TRBJ2-7; 10 bases match TRBD2. The CDR3 consists of 16 residues. CDR1 is SGHRS, CDR2 YFSETQ, per germline. The V gene end was trimmed by 0 bases and the J gene end by 7 bases; junction bases not matched to a gene: 10. Here the CDR3 reads CASSLGVLAGDGEQYF. In nucleotides, the CDR3 is TGCGCCAGCAGCTTGGGCGTCCTAGCGGGAGATGGGGAGCAGTACTTC.

This clonotype was detected ten times or more. The chain combines TRBV7-9 with TRBJ1-2; 8 nucleotides line up with TRBD1. V lost 10 bases and J lost 6; bases outside the gene matches: 16. The germline CDR1 and CDR2 sequences are SEHNR and FQNEAQ (reference sequence). CDR3 length: 15 amino acids. The CDR3 region has the DNA TGTGCCATCCCATCCCAGGGGGCGCCGATGGATGGCTACACCTTC. Translated, it gives CAIPSQGAPMDGYTF.

This clonotype was seen a handful of times. In DNA, the CDR3 is TGTGCCAGCAGCCGGTCCCTCGGAGGGGGCGCGAGGCAAGAGACCCAGTACTTC. It specifies CASSRSLGGGARQETQYF. This chain links TRBV5-8 with TRBJ2-5, with D possibly being TRBD1 (7 bases). The CDR3 is made up of 18 amino acids. V gave up 4 bases and J gave up 2 bases, with 24 bases separating them. Germline V lookup: CDR1 SGHTS, CDR2 YDEGEE.

This clonotype has at least ten counts. This chain connects TRBV6-1 to TRBJ2-5; possible D gene TRBD2, 5 bases. The germline gives CDR1 MNHNS, CDR2 SASEGT. This CDR3 spans 14 amino acids. V was trimmed by 2 bases and J by 1 base, leaving 8 bases between them. Written as DNA, the CDR3 is TGTGCCAGCAGTGAACCCGGGATCCAAGAGACCCAGTACTTC. Its translation is CASSEPGIQETQYF.